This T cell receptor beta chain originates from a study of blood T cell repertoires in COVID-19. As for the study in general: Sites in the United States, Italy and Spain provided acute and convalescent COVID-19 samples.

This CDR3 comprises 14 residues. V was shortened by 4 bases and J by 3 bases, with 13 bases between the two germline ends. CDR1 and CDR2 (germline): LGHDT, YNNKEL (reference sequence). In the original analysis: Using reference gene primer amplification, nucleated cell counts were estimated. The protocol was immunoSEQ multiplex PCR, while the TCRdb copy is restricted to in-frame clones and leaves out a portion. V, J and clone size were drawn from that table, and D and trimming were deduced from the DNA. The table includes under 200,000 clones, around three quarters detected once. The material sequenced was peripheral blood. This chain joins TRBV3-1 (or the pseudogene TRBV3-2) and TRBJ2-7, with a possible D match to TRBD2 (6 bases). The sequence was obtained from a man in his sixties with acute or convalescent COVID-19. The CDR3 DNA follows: TGTGCCAGCAGCCGTAGCGGCACTAACTACGAGCAGTACTTC. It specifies CASSRSGTNYEQYF.